One sample yielded the 5 T cell receptor beta chains listed below, sequenced in a study of blood T cells in healthy people across ages. Then a second PCR, running about 6 to 11 cycles, was carried out with a sample-barcoded 5' primer and a J-beta primer mix. One entry per CDR3 protein results from TCRdb running MiXCR on the 5' RACE reads. The sample includes roughly 1,500,000 distinct CDR3 sequences, approximately 32% seen only once; the top ten take about 11%. The sequencing sample was made of blood. Source of these receptors: a woman younger than 45 in good health.

The genes are TRBV20-1 and TRBJ1-5, with D unclear. Trimming removed 4 bases from V and 3 bases from J, with 13 bases in between. The CDR3 extends over 14 amino acids. Germline CDR1 and CDR2: DFQATT and SNEGSKA (reference sequence). The CDR3, as DNA: TGCAGTGCTACCAGACATGCGGTCAATCAGCCCCAGCATTTT. Translated: CSATRHAVNQPQHF.

The chain combines TRBV2 with TRBJ2-5; TRBD2 aligns across 9 bases. V lost 8 bases, J lost 1 base, and 8 bases stayed unmatched. Germline assignment: CDR1 SNHLY and CDR2 FYNNEI. This CDR3 contains 15 residues. Written as DNA, the CDR3 is TGTGCCAGCGTCCGGCTAGCGGGGCCCCAAGAGACCCAGTACTTC. It specifies CASVRLAGPQETQYF.

This clonotype appeared a few times. DNA of the CDR3: TGTGCCATCAGCGAACGAACAGGGTACGAAGATGGCTACACCTTC. Its protein product is CAISERTGYEDGYTF. The chain uses TRBV10-3 and TRBJ1-2; a weak D match, TRBD1 (6 bases). This CDR3 contains 15 residues. Germline CDR1 reads ENHRY; CDR2 reads SYGVKD. V was pared by 6 bases and J by 6 bases, with 20 bases between.

This clonotype was counted only a few times. The rearrangement links TRBV28 to TRBJ2-7, with D possibly TRBD2 on 5 matching bases. V was trimmed by 5 bases and J by 1 base, leaving 18 bases between them. The CDR3 runs to 16 residues. The V gene's germline CDR1 is MDHEN and CDR2 SYDVKM. CDR3 sequence reads: CASSTDSEKSSYEQYF. The CDR3 DNA reads as TGTGCCAGCAGTACCGATAGCGAAAAATCGTCCTACGAGCAGTACTTC.

The chain recombines TRBV13 with TRBJ2-3; 7 bases are shared with TRBD1. The CDR3 is made up of 15 amino acids. With 5 bases clipped from V and 5 bases from J, the junction kept 10 bases outside the gene matches. Germline V gene lookup returns CDR1 PRHDT and CDR2 FYEKMQ (reference sequence). CDR3 in amino acids: CASSPPGTVEDTQYF. In DNA form, the CDR3 reads TGTGCCAGCAGCCCACCCGGGACAGTGGAAGATACGCAGTATTTT.